This T cell receptor beta chain was captured by sequencing in a study of T cell responses to AZD1222 COVID-19 vaccine. Study information: Pooled in the analysis were second doses at about 4 or about 12 weeks.

Clones were sequenced by immunoSEQ multiplex PCR, and TCRdb holds only the in-frame ones, with some missing. The sample lists around 94,000 clones, around 90% seen once, with roughly 3.7% in the top ten. Losses at the gene ends were 2 bases for V and 7 bases for J; bases not matched to a gene: 5. This CDR3 comprises 14 residues. CDR1 and CDR2 (germline): SGHKS, YYEKEE (reference sequence). The study's findings and limits: Clonal diversity was possibly underestimated, and white British individuals and females predominated among donors.

About this clone: The antigen is undetermined.

The chain carries TRBV5-5 and TRBJ1-5; 8 nucleotides match TRBD1. The source material was peripheral blood, sampled on day 0 of AZD1222 vaccination. This sequence was found in an adult in good health. The CDR3 loop reads CASSLDRGSQPQHF. The CDR3 bases are TGTGCCAGCAGCTTAGACAGGGGATCCCAGCCCCAGCATTTT.